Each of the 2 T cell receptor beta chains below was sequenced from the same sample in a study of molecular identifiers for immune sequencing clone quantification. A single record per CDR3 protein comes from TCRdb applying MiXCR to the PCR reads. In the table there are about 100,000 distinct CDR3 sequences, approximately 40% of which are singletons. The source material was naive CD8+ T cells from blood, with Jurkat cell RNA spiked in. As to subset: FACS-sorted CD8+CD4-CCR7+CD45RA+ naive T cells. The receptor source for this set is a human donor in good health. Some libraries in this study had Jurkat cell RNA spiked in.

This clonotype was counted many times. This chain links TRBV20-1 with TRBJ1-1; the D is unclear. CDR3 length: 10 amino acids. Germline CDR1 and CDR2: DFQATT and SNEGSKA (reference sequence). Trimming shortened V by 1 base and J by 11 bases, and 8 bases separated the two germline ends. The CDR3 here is CSARVRGAFF. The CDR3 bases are TGCAGTGCTAGAGTCCGCGGGGCTTTCTTT.

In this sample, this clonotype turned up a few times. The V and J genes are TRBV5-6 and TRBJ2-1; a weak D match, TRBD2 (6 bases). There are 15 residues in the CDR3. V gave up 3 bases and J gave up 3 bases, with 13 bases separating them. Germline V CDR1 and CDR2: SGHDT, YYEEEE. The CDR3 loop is CASSWGLADYNEQFF. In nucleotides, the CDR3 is TGTGCCAGCAGCTGGGGACTGGCGGACTACAATGAGCAGTTCTTC.